The sequence of this TCR beta chain was determined in a study of neurological immune-mediated disorders. This clonotype was recorded many times. TCRdb recomputed calls from the 5' RACE reads with MiXCR, one row per CDR3 protein. The repertoire includes just under 45,000 distinct CDR3 sequences, 20% to 25% of them detected once, and about 4.5% sits in the top ten. Time point defined: technical triplicate 3. The CDR3 is 16 amino acids. The chain employs TRBV21-1 and TRBJ2-4. TRBV21-1 is a pseudogene. The receptor comes from a man in his 60s with HTLV-1-associated myelopathy (HAM/TSP). The sequencing input was PBMCs. In DNA form, the CDR3 reads TGTGCCAGCAGCAAAGAAGGACCTTTAGCCAAAAACATTCAGTACTTC. Translating gives CASSKEGPLAKNIQYF.